This TCR beta chain was recorded in a study of CD4 T cells in relation to SARS-CoV-2 and coronaviruses. CD4+ T cells from unexposed donors were obtained before the COVID-19 pandemic (2011-2018). CD4+ T cells were isolated from the cells after around eleven days of culture. As cell numbers allowed, unexposed-donor CD4+ T cells faced SARS-CoV-2 S/N and four cold-coronavirus spikes. Study-level results: Samples before the pandemic and after infection were not matched within any donor.

Sequencing used immunoSEQ multiplex PCR; TCRdb keeps in-frame clones, though not all of them. Of 20,000 or so clones listed, more than 60% are singletons. CDR1 and CDR2 (germline): KGHSH, LQKENI. This CDR3 contains 13 residues. The V gene lost 6 bases and the J gene lost 8 bases, with 16 bases spanning the gap. Details on this clone: The antigen is unknown.

The sequence was obtained from a human donor in good health. The chain carries TRBV18 and TRBJ1-1; tentatively, D is TRBD1 (6 bases). Sequenced material: CD4+ T cells from PBMCs, cultured in vitro. CDR3 protein: CASSPAWGPEAFF. The CDR3 coding sequence is TGTGCCAGCTCCCCCGCGTGGGGGCCAGAAGCTTTCTTT.